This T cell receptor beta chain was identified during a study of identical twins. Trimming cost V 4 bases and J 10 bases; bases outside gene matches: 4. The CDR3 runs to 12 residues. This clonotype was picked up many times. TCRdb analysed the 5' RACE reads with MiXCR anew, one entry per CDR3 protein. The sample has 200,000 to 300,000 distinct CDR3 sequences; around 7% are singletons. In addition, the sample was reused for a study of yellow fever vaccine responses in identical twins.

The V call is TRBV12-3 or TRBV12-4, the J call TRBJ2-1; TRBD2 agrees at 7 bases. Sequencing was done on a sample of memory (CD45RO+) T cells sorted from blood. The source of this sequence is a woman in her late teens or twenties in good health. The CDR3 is CASSSGGWEQFF. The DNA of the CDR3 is TGTGCCAGCAGTTCCGGGGGGTGGGAGCAGTTCTTC.